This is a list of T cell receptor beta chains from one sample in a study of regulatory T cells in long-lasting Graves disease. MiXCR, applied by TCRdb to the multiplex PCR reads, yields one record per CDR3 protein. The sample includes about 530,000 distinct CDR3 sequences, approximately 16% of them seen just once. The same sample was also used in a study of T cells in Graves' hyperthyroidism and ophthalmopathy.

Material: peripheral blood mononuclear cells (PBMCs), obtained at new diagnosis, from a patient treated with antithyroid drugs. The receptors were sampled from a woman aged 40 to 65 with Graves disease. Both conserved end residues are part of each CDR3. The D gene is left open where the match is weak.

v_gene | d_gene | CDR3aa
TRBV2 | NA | CASSLYVGPSGANVLTF
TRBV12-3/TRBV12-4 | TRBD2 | CASSFGGERGELFF
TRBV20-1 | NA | CSAREVSRLNTGELFF
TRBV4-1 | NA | CASSQEPAPNEKLFF
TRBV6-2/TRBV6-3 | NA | CASSYPQGNEQFF
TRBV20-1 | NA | CSARVGTTNEKLFF
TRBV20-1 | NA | CSATHRDRAGANVLTF
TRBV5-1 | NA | CASSPGTPRETQYF
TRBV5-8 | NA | CASSRGHLRGTEAFF
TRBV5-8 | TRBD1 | CASASTGGQTDTQYF
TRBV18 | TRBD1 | CASSPDRANTEAFF
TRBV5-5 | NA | CASSPRGGFDTEAFF
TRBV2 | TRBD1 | CASETGGTLEQYF
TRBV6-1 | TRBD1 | CASSENRGETEAFF
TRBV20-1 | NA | CSASGHPAGYTF
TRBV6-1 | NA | CASRNRVWEPQHF
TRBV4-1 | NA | CASSPRTEDEQYF
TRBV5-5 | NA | CASSSVGYSNQPQHF
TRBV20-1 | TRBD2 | CSASGGAPLLGELFF